The table lists the clone carrying this TCR beta chain with a count of one. This record belongs to a study of cytomegalovirus exposure and HLA in healthy donors. Both 60 Vbeta primers and 13 Jbeta primers went into the PCR. Here immunoSEQ multiplex PCR was the method, and the copy in TCRdb shows in-frame clones only, minus some. The repertoire has some 150,000 clones, 70% to 85% of them found once; the top ten carry more than 3.5%. The germline V and J ends were trimmed by 1 base and 0 bases, with 12 bases remaining between them. Germline loops: CDR1 SEHNR, CDR2 FQNEAQ (reference sequence). The CDR3 is 16 amino acids.

The rearrangement uses TRBV7-9 and TRBJ2-5, with TRBD1 as a possible D gene (5 bases). The sequence derives from a man in his thirties or forties in good health and CMV-seropositive. The sample taken for sequencing was PBMCs. CDR3 sequence reads: CASSLVGADYQETQYF. In DNA form, the CDR3 reads TGTGCCAGCAGCTTAGTTGGGGCAGATTACCAAGAGACCCAGTACTTC.